This is a list of T cell receptor beta chains from one sample in a study of blood T cell repertoires in COVID-19. Clones were sequenced by immunoSEQ multiplex PCR, and TCRdb holds only the in-frame ones, with some missing. This sample has under 350,000 clones, with roughly 90% found just once. Material for sequencing was peripheral blood. The receptors derive from a man in his forties or fifties with acute or convalescent COVID-19. CDR3s include the opening cysteine and the closing phenylalanine or tryptophan. The D gene is left open where the match is weak. Expanded clones are given a class, and other clones once, few, many or no size at all.

CDR3 protein | CDR3 DNA | V gene | clone size | J gene | D gene
CASTASGTGVGWQFF | TGTGCCAGCACTGCTTCCGGGACAGGGGTCGGATGGCAGTTCTTC | TRBV7-2 | . | TRBJ2-1 | TRBD1
CASSLKAAQLRGEPQHF | TGTGCCAGCAGCTTAAAGGCCGCTCAGCTCAGGGGAGAGCCCCAGCATTTT | TRBV5-8 | . | TRBJ1-5 | .
CASSLSQGGSPLHF | TGCGCCAGCAGCTTGTCTCAGGGGGGTTCACCCCTCCACTTT | TRBV5-1 | . | TRBJ1-6 | TRBD1
CASSLQNTEAFF | TGTGCCAGCAGCTTGCAAAACACTGAAGCTTTCTTT | TRBV5-6 | . | TRBJ1-1 | .
CASSLGPDRGIYEQYF | TGCGCCAGCAGCTTGGGGCCTGACAGGGGAATCTACGAGCAGTACTTC | TRBV5-1 | . | TRBJ2-7 | TRBD1
CASSLMTGDYGYTF | TGCGCCAGCAGCCTTATGACGGGGGACTATGGCTACACCTTC | TRBV5-1 | . | TRBJ1-2 | .
CASSIDGHRTDNQPQHF | TGTGCCAGTAGTATAGATGGACATCGTACCGACAATCAGCCCCAGCATTTT | TRBV19 | . | TRBJ1-5 | .
CASSVDLAGVHSYNEQFF | TGTGCCAGCAGCGTTGACCTAGCGGGGGTACACTCCTACAATGAGCAGTTCTTC | TRBV9 | . | TRBJ2-1 | TRBD2
CASSPISTSGVNEQFF | TGTGCCAGCAGTCCCATCAGCACTAGCGGGGTCAATGAGCAGTTCTTC | TRBV3-1/TRBV3-2 | . | TRBJ2-1 | TRBD2
CASSKWGTGPYEQYF | TGTGCCAGCTCGAAATGGGGGACAGGGCCCTACGAGCAGTACTTC | TRBV19 | . | TRBJ2-7 | TRBD1
CSARETGPQHF | TGCAGTGCTAGAGAAACGGGGCCCCAGCATTTT | TRBV20-1 | . | TRBJ1-5 | .
CASSIGRGLNAEAFF | TGTGCCAGTAGTATAGGAAGGGGGCTAAACGCTGAAGCTTTCTTT | TRBV19 | . | TRBJ1-1 | TRBD1
CASSQPVGTGRNGYTF | TGCGCCAGCAGCCAGCCGGTCGGGACAGGGCGCAATGGCTACACCTTC | TRBV4-1 | . | TRBJ1-2 | TRBD1
CASGDRTVEAFF | TGTGCCAGCGGCGACAGGACCGTTGAAGCTTTCTTT | TRBV6-6 | . | TRBJ1-1 | .
CASSEGTGGNYGYTF | TGCGCCAGCAGCGAAGGGACAGGGGGCAACTATGGCTACACCTTC | TRBV5-1 | once | TRBJ1-2 | TRBD1
CASRPLGGSNTGELFF | TGTGCCAGCAGACCGTTGGGCGGGTCGAACACCGGGGAGCTGTTTTTT | TRBV3-1/TRBV3-2 | . | TRBJ2-2 | .
CASSLMGQGVPGYGYTF | TGTGCCAGCAGCTTAATGGGACAGGGTGTCCCAGGCTATGGCTACACCTTC | TRBV7-2 | . | TRBJ1-2 | TRBD1
CASMGQSNTEAFF | TGTGCCAGCATGGGGCAGAGCAACACTGAAGCTTTCTTT | TRBV2 | . | TRBJ1-1 | .
CASSLDGSFHWDEKLFF | TGTGCCAGCAGCTTAGATGGGAGCTTCCACTGGGATGAAAAACTGTTTTTT | TRBV11-2 | . | TRBJ1-4 | .
CASRLSGGWDTEAFF | TGTGCCAGCAGGCTCAGTGGCGGGTGGGACACTGAAGCTTTCTTT | TRBV6-5 | . | TRBJ1-1 | .
CASSSGGGSETQYF | TGTGCCAGCAGTAGCGGGGGGGGGTCGGAGACCCAGTACTTC | TRBV28 | . | TRBJ2-5 | TRBD2